The clone carrying this TCR beta chain was counted a few times. Its specificity is unknown. The CDR3 extends over 12 amino acids. V lost 3 bases and J 7 bases, leaving 8 bases between the germline ends. Germline V gene data show CDR1 as SGHTA and CDR2 as FQGNSA. This entry comes from a study of identical twins. Findings of the study overall: Cross-sectional statistics underpinned the conclusions; the same donors were not followed. Models underestimated how often monozygotic twins shared out-of-frame TCR alpha.

A universal primer site arose from template switching, and cDNA bore unique molecular identifiers. One entry per CDR3 protein results from TCRdb running MiXCR on the 5' RACE reads. The sample has 300,000 to 400,000 distinct CDR3 sequences, 8.5% to 10% seen once. The sample was naive T cells sorted from blood. The TCR was taken from a woman aged 45-65 years in good health. This chain links TRBV7-2 with TRBJ2-3; D not resolved. This CDR3 reads CASSLTHNTQYF. The CDR3 DNA sequence: TGTGCCAGCAGCTTGACCCACAATACGCAGTATTTT.